This T cell receptor (beta chain) was captured in a study of T cell repertoires in cytomegalovirus infection. Across the whole study: Recently identified HLA-C-restricted CMV epitopes and well-studied HLA-B-restricted CMV epitopes were used by the study. Through public TCR beta signatures, both CMV infection and matching HLA type were indicated. Findings and limits, study-wide: What dominated the ex vivo response were HLA-C-restricted CMV-specific TCR beta clonotypes. The study identified carriers of CMV plus the relevant HLA from cumulative public TCR beta family frequency.

TCRdb redid the calling of the reads with MiXCR, one entry per CDR3 protein. Among fewer than 1,000,000 distinct CDR3 sequences listed, around 31% were seen once. As to this clonotype: Its target is unknown.

CDR3 length: 11 residues. V was shortened by 10 bases and J by 5 bases, with 11 bases between the two germline ends. Germline V CDR1 and CDR2: SGHTA, FQGNSA. The sequence came from a human donor in good health (CMV status not recorded). Some clones in this sample may be carry-over from other donors' samples. The starting material was cultured CD8+ T cells from PBMCs, obtained from culture after CMV antigen stimulation. The chain couples TRBV7-2 to TRBJ2-5; D is ambiguous. In nucleotides, the CDR3 is TGTGCCAACAGTCAACGGGAGACCCAGTACTTC. Translated: CANSQRETQYF.